This T cell receptor (beta chain) was profiled in a study of T cell responses to AZD1222 COVID-19 vaccine. Data came from immunoSEQ multiplex PCR; TCRdb stores just in-frame clones and leaves some out. This sample yields roughly 67,000 clones, of which 88% are seen a single time; roughly 7.4% belongs to the top ten. Germline V gives CDR1 SNHLY, CDR2 FYNNEI. Trimming took off 8 bases at V and 1 base at J, with 11 bases between the two ends. The CDR3 spans 13 residues. The receptor comes from an adult in good health. The source was peripheral blood, collected on day 0 of AZD1222 vaccination. The chain combines TRBV2 with TRBJ1-1, with D uncertain. CDR3 nucleotides: TGTGCCAGCCGGAATGAGGGGAACACTGAAGCTTTCTTT. Protein: CASRNEGNTEAFF.